The 26 T cell receptor beta chains presented below share a single source sample, sequenced in a study of cytomegalovirus exposure and HLA in healthy donors. This PCR relied on a set of 60 Vbeta primers and 13 Jbeta primers. Repertoires were generated with immunoSEQ multiplex PCR, while TCRdb's copy carries only in-frame clones and drops some. Of tens of thousands of clones listed, approximately 63% are singletons. Input material: PBMCs. These receptors all come from a woman aged 25 to 39 in good health and CMV-seronegative.

The rearrangement joins TRBV10-1 to TRBJ2-3; 9 nucleotides line up with TRBD2. Germline assignment: CDR1 WNHNN and CDR2 SYGVQD (reference sequence). The CDR3 covers 15 residues. J gave up 6 bases and V 3 bases, and 7 bases lay outside the gene matches. CDR3 bases: TGCGCCAGCAGTGAAGGAGGCGGGAGGGGTGATACGCAGTATTTT. Protein: CASSEGGGRGDTQYF.

This clone occurred once. The J gene is TRBJ1-2, the V gene TRBV2; D gene ambiguous. This CDR3 has 15 amino acids. With 1 base removed from V and 5 bases from J, the gap between germline ends came to 14 bases. Germline V CDR1 and CDR2: SNHLY, FYNNEI. In DNA, the CDR3 is TGTGCCAGCAGTGAAGTACGGGGTAGGGATTATGGCTACACCTTC. This translates into CASSEVRGRDYGYTF.

This rearrangement joins TRBV6-1 to TRBJ1-1; D call uncertain. The CDR3 is 11 residues long. V lost 9 bases and J lost 1, with 6 bases in between. Germline CDR1 MNHNS, CDR2 SASEGT. The CDR3 DNA is TGTGCCAGTTACAGGAACACTGAAGCTTTCTTT. Protein sequence: CASYRNTEAFF.

This chain links TRBV7-6 with TRBJ1-1, with D possibly being TRBD1 (5 bases). CDR1 is SGHVS, CDR2 FNYEAQ, per germline. The CDR3 runs 13 residues. V lost 8 bases and J 5 bases, leaving 15 bases between the germline ends. The CDR3 sequence: CASGRAGLTEAFF. The CDR3 DNA sequence: TGTGCCAGCGGTAGGGCAGGGTTAACTGAAGCTTTCTTT.

V usage is TRBV19 and J usage is TRBJ1-4; no firm D call. CDR3 length: 13 residues. V lost 2 bases and J lost 7, with 8 bases in between. Germline CDR1 is LNHDA and CDR2 is SQIVND (reference sequence). The CDR3 region has the DNA TGTGCCAGTAGTATACCGCCCAGTGAAAAACTGTTTTTT. Amino acids: CASSIPPSEKLFF. The full variable domain, with the rest looked up from reference TRBV19 and TRBJ1-4, is DGGITQSPKYLFRKEGQNVTLSCEQNLNHDAMYWYRQDPGQGLRLIYYSQIVNDFQKGDIAEGYSVSREKKESFPLTVTSAQKNPTAFYLCASSIPPSEKLFFGSGTQLSVL.

The V gene is TRBV5-1, the J gene TRBJ1-2; possibly TRBD1 for D (5 bases). This CDR3 contains 15 residues. V was trimmed by 4 bases and J by 2 bases, leaving 15 bases between them. CDR1 and CDR2 from the germline V gene are SGHRS and YFSETQ. CDR3 loop: CASSPWDGGNYGYTF. CDR3 DNA sequence: TGCGCCAGCAGCCCATGGGACGGGGGAAACTATGGCTACACCTTC. The full variable domain, with the rest looked up from reference TRBV5-1 and TRBJ1-2, is KAGVTQTPRYLIKTRGQQVTLSCSPISGHRSVSWYQQTPGQGLQFLFEYFSETQRNKGNFPGRFSGRQFSNSRSEMNVSTLELGDSALYLCASSPWDGGNYGYTFGSGTRLTVV.

This clone was detected a few times. This chain connects TRBV9 to TRBJ2-1; 8 bases are shared with TRBD2. With V trimmed by 0 bases and J by 6 bases, 2 bases remained unmatched. The CDR3 is made up of 14 amino acids. CDR1 is SGDLS, CDR2 YYNGEE, per germline. The DNA of the CDR3 is TGTGCCAGCAGCGTAGCGGGGGGGGGCAATGAGCAGTTCTTC. Translating it yields CASSVAGGGNEQFF.

Here the CDR3 DNA reads TGTGCCAGCTCACCCACAGGAATCGCTGAAGCTTTCTTT. Its protein product is CASSPTGIAEAFF. The rearrangement uses TRBV18 and TRBJ1-1, with TRBD1 as a possible D gene (5 bases). This CDR3 comprises 13 residues. V lost 3 bases, J lost 6 bases, and 11 bases lay in between. Germline CDR1 is KGHSH and CDR2 is LQKENI.

This clone was observed a few times. The rearrangement links TRBV7-8 to TRBJ2-7; 7 bases fit TRBD1. The CDR3 totals 17 residues. The V gene end was trimmed by 1 base and the J gene end by 4 bases; junction bases not matched to a gene: 13. Germline-derived CDR1 and CDR2 are SGHVS and FQNEAQ. CDR3 in amino acids: CASSLDTSAGRGYEQYF. CDR3 nucleotide sequence: TGTGCCAGCAGCTTAGACACCAGCGCCGGCAGGGGGTACGAGCAGTACTTC. Drawing the rest from reference TRBV7-8 and TRBJ2-7, the complete variable domain is GAGVSQSPRYKVAKRGQDVALRCDPISGHVSLFWYQQALGQGPEFLTYFQNEAQLDKSGLPSDRFFAERPEGSVSTLKIQRTQQEDSAVYLCASSLDTSAGRGYEQYFGPGTRLTVT.

The J gene is TRBJ1-2, the V gene TRBV5-1, with TRBD1 matching 9 bases. CDR1 is SGHRS and CDR2 is YFSETQ in the germline V gene. This CDR3 spans 14 amino acids. With 6 bases clipped from V and 8 bases from J, the junction kept 11 bases outside the gene matches. The CDR3 here is CASTMDRGRVGYTF. CDR3 DNA sequence: TGCGCCAGCACCATGGACAGGGGCCGTGTGGGCTACACCTTC. Using reference TRBV5-1 and TRBJ1-2 for the parts outside the CDR3, the full variable domain is KAGVTQTPRYLIKTRGQQVTLSCSPISGHRSVSWYQQTPGQGLQFLFEYFSETQRNKGNFPGRFSGRQFSNSRSEMNVSTLELGDSALYLCASTMDRGRVGYTFGSGTRLTVV.

J is TRBJ2-3 and V is TRBV18, with 8 positions matching TRBD1. From germline, CDR1 is KGHSH and CDR2 LQKENI. The ends lost 4 bases at V and 6 bases at J; junction bases unmatched: 9. The CDR3 loop spans 15 amino acids. CDR3 residues: CASSRGTGLADTQYF. The CDR3 DNA sequence: TGTGCCAGCTCACGCGGGACAGGCTTGGCTGATACGCAGTATTTT.

V usage is TRBV4-1 and J usage is TRBJ1-1; 11 bases line up with TRBD1. J lost 5 bases, V lost 3 bases, and 17 bases had no gene match. The length of the CDR3 is 19 residues. The germline V gene encodes CDR1 MGHRA and CDR2 YSYEKL. The CDR3: CASSHHLGSGQGARTEAFF. The CDR3 region has the DNA TGCGCCAGCAGCCATCATTTGGGGTCCGGACAGGGGGCGCGAACTGAAGCTTTCTTT.

The chain uses TRBV19 and TRBJ1-6; D is uncertain. Trimming removed 3 bases at V and 0 bases at J, with 6 bases between. CDR1 LNHDA and CDR2 SQIVND come from the germline V gene (reference sequence). This CDR3 region has 15 residues. The CDR3 is CASSITSSYNSPLHF. The CDR3 region has the DNA TGTGCCAGTAGTATTACGAGCTCCTATAATTCACCCCTCCACTTT.

This chain uses TRBV11-3 with TRBJ2-1; 7 nucleotides line up with TRBD2. Germline loops: CDR1 SGHNT, CDR2 YENEEA. With V trimmed by 3 bases and J by 7 bases, 12 bases remained unmatched. This CDR3 region has 16 residues. The CDR3 bases are TGTGCCAGCAGCTTTACCTCCGGGAGGATGACGAATGAGCAGTTCTTC. It specifies CASSFTSGRMTNEQFF.

This clone was seen only a few times. The V gene is TRBV4-3, the J gene TRBJ2-2, with unresolved D. Germline CDR1 reads LGHNA; CDR2 reads YSLEER. The CDR3 is made up of 15 amino acids. V was clipped by 0 bases and J by 7 bases, with 12 bases between them. The CDR3 nucleotides are TGCGCCAGCAGCCAAGAGTGGGCCATGGGCGGGGAGCTGTTTTTT. Amino acids: CASSQEWAMGGELFF.

This chain joins TRBV12-5 and TRBJ2-5; D possibly corresponds to TRBD2 (5 bases). Trimming left V 5 bases short and J 6 bases short, with 10 bases between. Per germline, CDR1 LGHNT and CDR2 FRNRAP. The CDR3 spans 12 residues. CDR3 loop: CASGPGLQTQYF. The DNA of the CDR3 is TGTGCTAGTGGTCCGGGGTTGCAGACCCAGTACTTC.

The chain has TRBV6-1 and TRBJ1-2; no clear D. Germline assignment: CDR1 MNHNS and CDR2 SASEGT. V was trimmed by 4 bases and J by 4 bases, leaving 10 bases between them. The CDR3 is 13 amino acids. CDR3 sequence (DNA): TGTGCCAGCAGTGGATCACAGACCTATGGCTACACCTTC. This codes for CASSGSQTYGYTF.

Only a few counts were recorded for this clone. V is TRBV28 and J is TRBJ2-7, with a weak D call TRBD1 (5 bases). This CDR3 spans 16 amino acids. In germline, CDR1 is MDHEN, CDR2 SYDVKM. V lost 3 bases to trimming and J lost 2 bases, with 17 bases between them. This CDR3 is CASSLQLRQRTYEQYF. CDR3 sequence (DNA): TGTGCCAGCAGTTTGCAATTGAGACAGAGGACCTACGAGCAGTACTTC. Combining the CDR3 with reference TRBV28 and TRBJ2-7 gives the whole variable domain DVKVTQSSRYLVKRTGEKVFLECVQDMDHENMFWYRQDPGLGLRLIYFSYDVKMKEKGDIPEGYSVSREKKERFSLILESASTNQTSMYLCASSLQLRQRTYEQYFGPGTRLTVT.

The chain combines TRBV9 with TRBJ1-1, with 7 bases aligning to TRBD1. The CDR3 totals 16 residues. Per the germline V gene, CDR1 is SGDLS and CDR2 is YYNGEE. Germline trimming cut 2 bases from V and 5 bases from J; bases unmatched to any gene: 12. In nucleotides, the CDR3 is TGTGCCAGCAGCGTGAGGCCTTGGACAGGCGTGACTGAAGCTTTCTTT. Its protein is CASSVRPWTGVTEAFF.

The V and J genes are TRBV4-1 and TRBJ2-7; TRBD1 agrees at 9 bases. The junction had 10 bases not matched to a gene; V was cut back by 2 bases and J by 2 bases. Germline V gene lookup returns CDR1 MGHRA and CDR2 YSYEKL. The CDR3 has 17 residues. This CDR3 is CASSQRLGQGPTYEQYF. CDR3 nucleotides: TGCGCCAGCAGCCAACGCCTCGGACAGGGGCCGACCTACGAGCAGTACTTC.

The chain has TRBV4-1 and TRBJ2-3, with 8 bases fitting TRBD2. J lost 0 bases, V lost 0 bases, and 5 bases had no gene match. Germline V lookup: CDR1 MGHRA, CDR2 YSYEKL. There are 17 residues in the CDR3. The CDR3 region is CASSQERSGASTDTQYF. CDR3 bases: TGCGCCAGCAGCCAAGAACGTAGCGGGGCTAGCACAGATACGCAGTATTTT.

The chain joins TRBV4-1 to TRBJ2-3, with TRBD2 matching over 7 bases. Losses at the gene ends were 0 bases for V and 4 bases for J; bases not matched to a gene: 19. The CDR3 consists of 20 residues. The V gene's germline CDR1 is MGHRA and CDR2 YSYEKL. As DNA, the CDR3 is TGCGCCAGCAGCCAAGACAATTTCATAGCGGGTCCTCACGGCTCAGATACGCAGTATTTT. It is translated as CASSQDNFIAGPHGSDTQYF.

The V call is TRBV5-6, the J call TRBJ2-5; possible D gene TRBD2, 6 bases. Germline V gene sequence: CDR1 SGHDT, CDR2 YYEEEE. Trimming shortened V by 4 bases and J by 3 bases, and 10 bases separated the two germline ends. The length of the CDR3 is 13 residues. As DNA, the CDR3 is TGTGCCAGCAGCCCCCCGGGGGAAGAGACCCAGTACTTC. It encodes CASSPPGEETQYF.

In nucleotides, the CDR3 is TGTGCCAGTAGACGACAGCCCGGGGAGCTGTTTTTT. This sequence encodes CASRRQPGELFF. This chain links TRBV19 with TRBJ2-2; tentatively, D is TRBD1 (5 bases). CDR3 size: 12 residues. Trimming shortened V by 6 bases and J by 6 bases, and 8 bases separated the two germline ends. The germline V gene encodes CDR1 LNHDA and CDR2 SQIVND (reference sequence).

This chain uses TRBV10-1 with TRBJ2-7; D may be TRBD2 (5 bases). Per germline, CDR1 WNHNN and CDR2 SYGVQD (reference sequence). Trimming stripped 5 bases from V and 6 bases from J, with 8 bases between. The CDR3 has 11 amino acids. This CDR3 is CASSSGSEQYF. The CDR3 DNA reads as TGCGCCAGCAGTTCGGGATCCGAGCAGTACTTC.

This clone was detected a few times. The rearrangement links TRBV11-3 to TRBJ2-3; 9 bases match TRBD1. This CDR3 has 15 amino acids. The trim removed 1 base at V and 3 bases at J, leaving 2 bases unmatched. Per the germline V gene, CDR1 is SGHNT and CDR2 is YENEEA. This chain's CDR3 is CASSLGGTGTDTQYF. In DNA, the CDR3 is TGTGCCAGCAGCTTAGGAGGGACAGGGACAGATACGCAGTATTTT.